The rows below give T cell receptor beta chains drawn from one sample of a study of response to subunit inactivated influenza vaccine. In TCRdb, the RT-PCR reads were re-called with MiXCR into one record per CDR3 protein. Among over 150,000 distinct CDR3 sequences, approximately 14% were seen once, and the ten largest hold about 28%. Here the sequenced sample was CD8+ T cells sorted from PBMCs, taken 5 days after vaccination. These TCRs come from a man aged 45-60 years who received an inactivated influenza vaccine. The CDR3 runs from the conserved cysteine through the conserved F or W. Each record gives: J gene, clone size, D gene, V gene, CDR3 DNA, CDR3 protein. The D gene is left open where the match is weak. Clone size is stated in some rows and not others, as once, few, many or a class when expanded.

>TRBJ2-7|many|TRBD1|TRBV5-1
TGCGCCAGCAGCTCGACAGGGGGTCCCACCTACGAGCAGTACTTC
CASSSTGGPTYEQYF
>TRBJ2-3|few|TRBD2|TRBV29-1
TGCAGCGTTCTAGCGGAGTATAGCACAGATACGCAGTATTTT
CSVLAEYSTDTQYF
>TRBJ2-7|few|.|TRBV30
TGTGCCTGGAGTACCACGACAGACAACTCCTACGAGCAGTACTTC
CAWSTTTDNSYEQYF
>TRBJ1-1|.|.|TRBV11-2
TGTGCCAGCAGCTTAACAACAGGGTTCACTGAAGCTTTCTTT
CASSLTTGFTEAFF
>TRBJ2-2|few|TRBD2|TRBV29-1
TGCAGCGTGGGGGGACTAGCGGGAGGGCCTAATGTGGACACCGGGGAGCTGTTTTTT
CSVGGLAGGPNVDTGELFF
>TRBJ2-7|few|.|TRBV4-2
TGTGCCAGCAGCCAAGAGGCTAGCAGCCTCCTCTCCTACGAGCAGTACTTC
CASSQEASSLLSYEQYF
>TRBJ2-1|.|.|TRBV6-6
TGTGCCAGCAGCCCCAATGGGGCCACTGAGCAGTTCTTC
CASSPNGATEQFF
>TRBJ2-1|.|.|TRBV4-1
TGCGCCAGCAGCCAAGGGGTTGGGGTTCCGTACAATGAGCAGTTCTTC
CASSQGVGVPYNEQFF
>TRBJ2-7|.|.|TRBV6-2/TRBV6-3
TGTGCCAGCAATGCCCCGAGACTTATCTACGAGCAGTACTTC
CASNAPRLIYEQYF
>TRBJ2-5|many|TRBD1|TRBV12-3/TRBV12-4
TGTGCCAGCAGTTTAAGGGGGCTGTGGGAGACCCAGTACTTC
CASSLRGLWETQYF
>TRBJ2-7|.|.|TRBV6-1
TGTGCCAGCAGTGGGCTGATCTGGGCTGGCTCCAACGAGCAGTACTTC
CASSGLIWAGSNEQYF
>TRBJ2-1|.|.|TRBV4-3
TGCGCCAGCAGCCAAGAAGGGAGAAGGGGGGGGAGCTCCTACAATGAGCAGTTCTTC
CASSQEGRRGGSSYNEQFF